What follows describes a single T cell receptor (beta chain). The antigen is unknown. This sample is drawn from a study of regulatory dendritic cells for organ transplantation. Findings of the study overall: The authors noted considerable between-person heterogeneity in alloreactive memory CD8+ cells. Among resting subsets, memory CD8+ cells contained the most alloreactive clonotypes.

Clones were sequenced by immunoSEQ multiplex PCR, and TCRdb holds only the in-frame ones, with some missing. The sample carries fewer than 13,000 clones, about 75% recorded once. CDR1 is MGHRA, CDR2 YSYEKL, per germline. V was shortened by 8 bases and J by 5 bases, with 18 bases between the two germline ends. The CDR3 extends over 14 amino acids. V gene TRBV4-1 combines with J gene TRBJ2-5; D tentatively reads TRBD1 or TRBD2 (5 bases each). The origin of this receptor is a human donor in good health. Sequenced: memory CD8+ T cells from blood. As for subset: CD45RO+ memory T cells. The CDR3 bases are TGCGCCAGCTCCCTAGTGGGGGTTCTGGAGACCCAGTACTTC. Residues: CASSLVGVLETQYF.